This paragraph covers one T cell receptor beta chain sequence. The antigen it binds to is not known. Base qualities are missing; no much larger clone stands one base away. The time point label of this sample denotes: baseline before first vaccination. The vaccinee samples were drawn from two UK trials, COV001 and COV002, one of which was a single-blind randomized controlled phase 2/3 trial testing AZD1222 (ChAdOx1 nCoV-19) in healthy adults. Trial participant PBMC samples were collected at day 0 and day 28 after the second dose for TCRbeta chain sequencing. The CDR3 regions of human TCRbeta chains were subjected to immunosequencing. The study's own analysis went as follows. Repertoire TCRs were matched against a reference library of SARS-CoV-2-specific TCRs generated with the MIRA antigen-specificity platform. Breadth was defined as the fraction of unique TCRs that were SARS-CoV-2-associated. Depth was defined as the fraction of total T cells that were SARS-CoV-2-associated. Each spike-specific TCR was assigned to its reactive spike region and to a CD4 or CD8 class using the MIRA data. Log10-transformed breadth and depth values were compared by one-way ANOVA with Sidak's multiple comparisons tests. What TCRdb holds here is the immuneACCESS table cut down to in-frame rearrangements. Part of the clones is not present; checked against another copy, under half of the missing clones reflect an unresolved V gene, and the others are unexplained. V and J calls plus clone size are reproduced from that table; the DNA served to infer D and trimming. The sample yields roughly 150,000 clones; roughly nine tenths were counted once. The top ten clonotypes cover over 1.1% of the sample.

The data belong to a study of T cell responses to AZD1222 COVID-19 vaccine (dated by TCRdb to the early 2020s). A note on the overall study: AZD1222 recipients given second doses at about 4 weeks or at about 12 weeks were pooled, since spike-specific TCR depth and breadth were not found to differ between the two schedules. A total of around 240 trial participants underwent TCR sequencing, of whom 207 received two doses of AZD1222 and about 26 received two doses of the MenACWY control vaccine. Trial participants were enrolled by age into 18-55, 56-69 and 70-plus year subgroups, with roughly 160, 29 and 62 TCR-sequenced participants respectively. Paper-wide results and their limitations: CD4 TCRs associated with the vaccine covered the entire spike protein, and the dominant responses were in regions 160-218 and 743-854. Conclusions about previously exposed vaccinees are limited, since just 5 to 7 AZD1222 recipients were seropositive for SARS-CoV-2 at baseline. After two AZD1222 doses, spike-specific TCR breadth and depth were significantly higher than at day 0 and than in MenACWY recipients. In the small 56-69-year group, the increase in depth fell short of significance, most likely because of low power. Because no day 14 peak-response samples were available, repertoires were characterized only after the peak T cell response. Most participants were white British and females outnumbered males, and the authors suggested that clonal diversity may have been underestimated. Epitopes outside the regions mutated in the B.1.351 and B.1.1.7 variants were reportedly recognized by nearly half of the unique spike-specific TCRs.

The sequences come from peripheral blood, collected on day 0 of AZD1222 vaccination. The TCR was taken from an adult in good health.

DNA sequence: TGTGCCAGCAGTTTATTGGGGCACGAAGGGGGCATTCAGTACTTC. This encodes CASSLLGHEGGIQYF. The V gene is TRBV28 and the J gene is TRBJ2-4, with TRBD1 tentatively as D gene (6 bases match). The germline V gene supplies CDR1 MDHEN and CDR2 SYDVKM. From the cysteine through the phenylalanine, the CDR3 covers 15 amino acids. CDR3 DNA is the only sequence kept; it has 45 bases, read in frame from the first base. V is clipped by 1 base and J by 9 bases, and the sequence between their germline boundaries is 16 bases long.